The clone carrying this TCR beta chain showed up many times. What it recognizes is unknown. By quantitative 5'-RACE with molecular barcodes, the TCR beta libraries were made. TCRdb re-called the 5' RACE reads through MiXCR, storing one row per CDR3 protein. The table has around 490,000 distinct CDR3 sequences, about 5.2% seen once. This sample is part of a study of CD8 T cells in ankylosing spondylitis. Study-wide results and caveats: According to the report, clones linked to the disease were significantly enriched in matched synovial fluid samples taken from ankylosing spondylitis patients. In ankylosing spondylitis blood, a motif of seven to nine highly homologous TCR beta variants appeared characteristic.

V dropped 7 bases and J dropped 7; count of bases not matched to a gene: 3. Germline CDR1 is SGHRS and CDR2 is YFSETQ. This CDR3 is 13 amino acids long. The specimen sequenced was blood, either unsorted or a sorted T cell fraction (not recorded which). This TCR was sampled from a male donor with ankylosing spondylitis. The chain couples TRBV5-1 to TRBJ2-1, with 12 bases fitting TRBD2. The CDR3 nucleotides are TGCGCCAGCTCCGGGACTAGCGGGAATGAGCAGTTCTTC. It specifies CASSGTSGNEQFF.